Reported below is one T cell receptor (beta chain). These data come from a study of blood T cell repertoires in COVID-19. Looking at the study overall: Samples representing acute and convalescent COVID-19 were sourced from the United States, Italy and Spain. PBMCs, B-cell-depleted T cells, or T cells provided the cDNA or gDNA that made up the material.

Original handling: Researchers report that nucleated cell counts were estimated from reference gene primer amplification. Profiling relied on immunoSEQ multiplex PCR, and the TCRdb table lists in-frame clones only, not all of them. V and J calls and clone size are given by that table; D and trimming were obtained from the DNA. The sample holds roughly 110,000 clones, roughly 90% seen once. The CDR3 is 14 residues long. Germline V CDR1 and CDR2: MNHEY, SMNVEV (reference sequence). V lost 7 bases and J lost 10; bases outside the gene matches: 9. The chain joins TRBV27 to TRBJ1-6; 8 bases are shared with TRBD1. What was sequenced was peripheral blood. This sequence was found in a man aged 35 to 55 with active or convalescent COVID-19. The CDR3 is CASTLDRGGSPLHF. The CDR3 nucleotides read TGTGCCAGCACCCTTGACAGGGGCGGCTCACCCCTCCACTTT.